The entry below gives a single TCR beta chain sequence along with its context. The data are from a study of blood T cell repertoires in COVID-19. About the study: PBMCs, B-cell-depleted T cells, or T cells were the source of the cDNA or gDNA that made up the material.

TCRdb's copy holds only in-frame clones and misses some; the assay was immunoSEQ multiplex PCR. In the table there are some 160,000 clones, roughly 81% of which are singletons. Material for sequencing was peripheral blood. This clonotype originated in a woman of 80 years or more with COVID-19, enrolled during active disease.

CDR3 in DNA: TGTGCCATCAGCCCTAGCGGGAGTGGGCTCGAGCAGTACTTC. Its translation is CAISPSGSGLEQYF. The V gene is TRBV10-3, the J gene TRBJ2-7; 10 nucleotides line up with TRBD2. V lost 6 bases, J lost 6 bases, and 8 bases stayed unmatched. In germline, CDR1 is ENHRY, CDR2 SYGVKD. CDR3 length: 14 amino acids.